This is a list of T cell receptor beta chains from one sample in a study of blood T cells in healthy people across ages. TCRdb called the 5' RACE reads again in MiXCR, with one record for every CDR3 protein. Among some 880,000 distinct CDR3 sequences, under 40% were seen once, and the ten largest hold 10% to 15%. The sequencing input was blood. Receptor source: a man between 18 and 29 years old in good health. Both conserved end residues are part of each CDR3. D genes are given only for firm matches. Rows may omit the clone size; those that give it use once, few, many or a size class.

CASSQEQGGEKLFF	TGCGCCAGCAGCCAAGAACAGGGTGGGGAAAAACTGTTTTTT	TRBV4-3	TRBJ1-4	-	-
CASSQVAGGYNEQYF	TGCGCCAGCAGCCAGGTAGCGGGGGGGTACAATGAGCAGTACTTC	TRBV4-1	TRBJ2-7	-	TRBD2
CASSPIGQGKHEQYF	TGTGCCAGCAGCCCTATAGGGCAGGGGAAGCACGAGCAGTACTTC	TRBV27	TRBJ2-7	-	-
CASSYLGYEQFF	TGTGCCAGCAGTTACCTGGGCTATGAGCAGTTCTTC	TRBV6-6	TRBJ2-1	-	-
CASSVGTSTTGELFF	TGTGCCAGCAGCGTAGGGACTAGTACCACCGGGGAGCTGTTTTTT	TRBV4-2	TRBJ2-2	-	TRBD2
CAGRGEVHAGELFF	TGTGCCGGCAGAGGGGAGGTCCACGCCGGGGAGCTGTTTTTT	TRBV27	TRBJ2-2	-	-
CASSSSGGADTGELFF	TGTGCCAGCAGCTCTAGCGGGGGGGCGGACACCGGGGAGCTGTTTTTT	TRBV7-2	TRBJ2-2	-	TRBD2
CASSYGPTAGYTF	TGTGCCAGCAGTTACGGCCCGACCGCGGGCTACACCTTC	TRBV6-2/TRBV6-3	TRBJ1-2	few	-
CASSGRLVGTTSSYNEQFF	TGTGCCAGCAGCGGTCGGCTTGTGGGGACCACGAGCTCCTACAATGAGCAGTTCTTC	TRBV7-6	TRBJ2-1	-	-
CASKGTDYGYTF	TGTGCCAGCAAAGGGACAGACTATGGCTACACCTTC	TRBV6-6	TRBJ1-2	-	TRBD1
CASSYLTLWGALNEQFF	TGTGCCAGCAGTTACCTGACTTTGTGGGGGGCGCTAAATGAGCAGTTCTTC	TRBV6-6	TRBJ2-1	few	-
CASSFKQDNTDTQYF	TGCGCCAGCAGCTTTAAACAAGATAACACAGATACGCAGTATTTT	TRBV5-1	TRBJ2-3	many	-
CASSLPWTGAGEQFF	TGTGCCAGCAGTTTACCTTGGACAGGCGCTGGTGAGCAGTTCTTC	TRBV12-3/TRBV12-4	TRBJ2-1	once	TRBD1
CSASGQGGSTEAFF	TGCAGCGCCTCCGGACAGGGGGGGAGCACTGAAGCTTTCTTT	TRBV29-1	TRBJ1-1	-	TRBD1
CASSAQGSLTLWNTEAFF	TGTGCCAGCAGCGCTCAGGGTTCTCTAACCTTATGGAACACTGAAGCTTTCTTT	TRBV7-8	TRBJ1-1	-	-